This TCR beta chain was retrieved from a study of T cell repertoires in cytomegalovirus infection. This clonotype has more than one count but fewer than ten. As yet, its antigen is unknown. TCRdb re-analysed the reads in MiXCR, keeping a single row per CDR3 protein. The repertoire holds approximately 500,000 distinct CDR3 sequences, with 30% to 40% as singletons. The specimen was cultured PBMCs, collected from culture after CMV antigen stimulation. The receptor was derived from a human donor in good health (CMV status not recorded). Some clones in this sample may be carry-over from other donors' samples.

CDR3 amino acids: CASSPPRTSGSYEQFF. The CDR3 nucleotides are TGTGCCAGCAGCCCCCCCCGGACTAGCGGGAGTTATGAGCAGTTCTTC. J is TRBJ2-1 and V is TRBV7-3; TRBD2 agrees at 13 bases. V shed 5 bases and J 8 bases; nucleotides not matched to a gene: 9. The CDR3 contains 16 residues. Germline-derived CDR1 and CDR2 are SGHTA and FQGTGA.